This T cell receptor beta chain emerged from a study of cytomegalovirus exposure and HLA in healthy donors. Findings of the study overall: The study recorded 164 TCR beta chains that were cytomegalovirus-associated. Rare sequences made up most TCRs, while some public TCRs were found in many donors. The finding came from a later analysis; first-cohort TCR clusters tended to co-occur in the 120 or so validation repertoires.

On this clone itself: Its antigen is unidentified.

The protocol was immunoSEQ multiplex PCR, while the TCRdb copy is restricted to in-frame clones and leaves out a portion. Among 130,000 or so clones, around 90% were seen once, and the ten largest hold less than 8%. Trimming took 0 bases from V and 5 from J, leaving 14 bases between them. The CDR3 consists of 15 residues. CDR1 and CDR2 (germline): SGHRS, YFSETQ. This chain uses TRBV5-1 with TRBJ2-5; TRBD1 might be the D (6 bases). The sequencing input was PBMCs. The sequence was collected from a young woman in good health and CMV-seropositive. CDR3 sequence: CASSLAPTGMETQYF. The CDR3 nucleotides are TGCGCCAGCAGCTTGGCGCCGACAGGCATGGAGACCCAGTACTTC.